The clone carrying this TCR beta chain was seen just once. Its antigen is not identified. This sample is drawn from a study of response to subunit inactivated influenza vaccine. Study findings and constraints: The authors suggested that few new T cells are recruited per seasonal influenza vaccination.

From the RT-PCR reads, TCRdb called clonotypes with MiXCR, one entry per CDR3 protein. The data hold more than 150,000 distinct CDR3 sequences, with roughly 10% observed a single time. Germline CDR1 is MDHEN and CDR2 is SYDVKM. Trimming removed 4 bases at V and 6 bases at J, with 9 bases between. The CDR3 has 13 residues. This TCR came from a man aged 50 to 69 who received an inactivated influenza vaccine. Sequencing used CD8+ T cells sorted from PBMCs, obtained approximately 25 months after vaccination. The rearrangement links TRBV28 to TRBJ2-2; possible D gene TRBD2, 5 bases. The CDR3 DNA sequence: TGTGCCAGCAGTTGGACTCGGGCCGGGGAGCTGTTTTTT. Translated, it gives CASSWTRAGELFF. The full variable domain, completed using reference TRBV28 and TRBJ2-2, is DVKVTQSSRYLVKRTGEKVFLECVQDMDHENMFWYRQDPGLGLRLIYFSYDVKMKEKGDIPEGYSVSREKKERFSLILESASTNQTSMYLCASSWTRAGELFFGEGSRLTVL.